This TCR beta chain was recorded in a study of response to subunit inactivated influenza vaccine. Notes on the study in general: With each seasonal influenza vaccination, the authors suggested, few new T cells are recruited.

Note on this clonotype: Its antigen is undetermined.

The ends lost 7 bases at V and 5 bases at J; junction bases unmatched: 7. Germline assignment: CDR1 SEHNR and CDR2 FQNEAQ (reference sequence). The CDR3 runs 13 residues. TCRdb analysed the RT-PCR reads with MiXCR anew, one entry per CDR3 protein. Of about half a million distinct CDR3 sequences in the sample, about 25% were seen once. This clonotype was sampled from a man aged 45 to 65 who received an inactivated influenza vaccine. Sample: CD4+ T cells sorted from PBMCs, taken about 5 days after vaccination. V and J are TRBV7-9 and TRBJ2-5; 7 bases map to TRBD2. This CDR3 is CASTQAGVETQYF. CDR3 nucleotides: TGTGCCAGCACCCAGGCGGGGGTTGAGACCCAGTACTTC. The variable domain in full, with the rest retrieved from reference TRBV7-9 and TRBJ2-5, is DTGVSQNPRHKITKRGQNVTFRCDPISEHNRLYWYRQTLGQGPEFLTYFQNEAQLEKSRLLSDRFSAERPKGSFSTLEIQRTEQGDSAMYLCASTQAGVETQYFGPGTRLLVL.